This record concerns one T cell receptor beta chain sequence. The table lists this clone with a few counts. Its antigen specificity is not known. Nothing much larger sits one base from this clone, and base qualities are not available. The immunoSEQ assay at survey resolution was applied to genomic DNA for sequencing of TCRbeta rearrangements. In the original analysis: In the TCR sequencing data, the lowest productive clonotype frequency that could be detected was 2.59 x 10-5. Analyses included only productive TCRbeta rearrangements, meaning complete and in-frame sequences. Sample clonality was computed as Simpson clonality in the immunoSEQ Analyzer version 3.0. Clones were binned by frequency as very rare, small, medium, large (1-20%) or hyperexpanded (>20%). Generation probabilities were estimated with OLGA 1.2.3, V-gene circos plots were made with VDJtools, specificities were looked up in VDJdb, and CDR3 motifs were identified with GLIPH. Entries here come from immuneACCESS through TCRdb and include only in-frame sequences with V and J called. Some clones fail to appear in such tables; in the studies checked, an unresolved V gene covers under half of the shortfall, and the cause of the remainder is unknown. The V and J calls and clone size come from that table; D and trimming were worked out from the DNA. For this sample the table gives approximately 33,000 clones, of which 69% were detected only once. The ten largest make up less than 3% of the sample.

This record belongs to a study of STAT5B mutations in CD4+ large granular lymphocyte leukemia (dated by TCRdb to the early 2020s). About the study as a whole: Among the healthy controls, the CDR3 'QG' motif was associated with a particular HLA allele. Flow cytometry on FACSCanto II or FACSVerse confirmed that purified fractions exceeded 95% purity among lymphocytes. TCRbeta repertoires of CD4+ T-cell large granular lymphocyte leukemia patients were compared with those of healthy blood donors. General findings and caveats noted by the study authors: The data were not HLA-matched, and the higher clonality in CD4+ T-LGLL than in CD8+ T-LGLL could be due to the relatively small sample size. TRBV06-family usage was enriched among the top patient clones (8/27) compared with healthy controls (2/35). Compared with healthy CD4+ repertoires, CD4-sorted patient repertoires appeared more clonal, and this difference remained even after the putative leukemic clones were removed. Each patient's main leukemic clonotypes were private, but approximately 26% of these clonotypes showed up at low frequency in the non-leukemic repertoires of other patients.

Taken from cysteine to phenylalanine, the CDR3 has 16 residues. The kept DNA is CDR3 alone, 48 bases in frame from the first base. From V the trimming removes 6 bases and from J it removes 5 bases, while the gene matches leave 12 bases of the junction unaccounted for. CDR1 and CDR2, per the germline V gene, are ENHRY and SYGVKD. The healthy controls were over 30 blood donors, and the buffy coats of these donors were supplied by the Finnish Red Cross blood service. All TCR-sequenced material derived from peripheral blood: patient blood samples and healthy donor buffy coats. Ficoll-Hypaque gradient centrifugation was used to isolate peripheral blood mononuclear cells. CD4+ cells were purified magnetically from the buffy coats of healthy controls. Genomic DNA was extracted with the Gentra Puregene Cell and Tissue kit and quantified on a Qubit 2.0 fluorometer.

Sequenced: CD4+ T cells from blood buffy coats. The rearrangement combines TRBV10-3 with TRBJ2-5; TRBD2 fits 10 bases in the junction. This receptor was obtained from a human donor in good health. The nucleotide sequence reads TGTGCCATCAGCAAAGGACTAGCGGAGTCTGGGGAGACCCAGTACTTC. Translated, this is CAISKGLAESGETQYF.